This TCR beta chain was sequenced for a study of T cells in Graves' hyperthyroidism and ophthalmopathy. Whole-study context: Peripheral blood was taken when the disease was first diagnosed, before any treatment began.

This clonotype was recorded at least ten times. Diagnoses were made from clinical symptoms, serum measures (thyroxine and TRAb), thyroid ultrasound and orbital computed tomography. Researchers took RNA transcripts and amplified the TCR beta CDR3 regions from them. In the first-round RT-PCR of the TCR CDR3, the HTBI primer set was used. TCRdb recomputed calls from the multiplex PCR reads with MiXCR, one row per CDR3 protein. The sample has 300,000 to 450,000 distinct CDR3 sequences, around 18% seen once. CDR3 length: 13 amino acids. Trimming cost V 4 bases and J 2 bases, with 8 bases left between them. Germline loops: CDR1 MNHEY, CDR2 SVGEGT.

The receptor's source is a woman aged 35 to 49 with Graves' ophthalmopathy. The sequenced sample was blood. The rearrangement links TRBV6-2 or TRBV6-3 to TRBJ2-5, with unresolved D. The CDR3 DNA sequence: TGTGCCAGCAGTTTAAGGCAGCAAGAGACCCAGTACTTC. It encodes CASSLRQQETQYF.